The 30 T cell receptor beta chains reported below all come from one sample, sequenced in a study of blood T cells in healthy people across ages. Alongside a J-beta primer mix, a sample-barcoded 5' primer served in a second PCR lasting about 7 to 11 cycles. TCRdb used MiXCR to reprocess the 5' RACE reads, holding one entry per CDR3 protein. This sample carries some 790,000 distinct CDR3 sequences, around 30% of them seen once, and the ten largest clones take roughly 17%. Input material: blood. All receptors derive from a woman of 80 years or more in good health.

Ten or more counts support this clonotype. The chain carries TRBV7-2 and TRBJ1-5, with a weak D call TRBD1 (5 bases). CDR1 SGHTA and CDR2 FQGNSA come from the germline V gene. Deletions cut 4 bases from V and 2 bases from J, with 9 bases between. The CDR3 is 14 amino acids. The CDR3 bases are TGTGCCAGCAGCTCCCGGGGCGGCAATCAGCCCCAGCATTTT. Encoded protein: CASSSRGGNQPQHF.

This clonotype was detected a few times. This may come from a read error, since a much larger clone is one base off. The chain links TRBV7-2 to TRBJ2-1; no clear D gene. Germline V gene lookup returns CDR1 SGHTA and CDR2 FQGNSA. CDR3 length: 17 residues. The CDR3 spells CAGSSATKYFSYNEQFF. The DNA for the CDR3 is TGTGCCGGCAGCTCAGCTACTAAGTATTTCTCCTACAATGAGCAGTTCTTC.

This clonotype was seen ten or more times. The chain's CDR3 is CASRPRAGSSTDTQYF. The CDR3 DNA reads as TGTGCCAGCAGACCGAGAGCGGGGTCTAGCACAGATACGCAGTATTTT. The rearrangement joins TRBV6-6 to TRBJ2-3; 7 bases match TRBD2. The V segment lost 6 bases and the J segment 0 bases; nucleotides outside the gene matches: 9. This CDR3 has 16 residues. Germline V gene data show CDR1 as MNHNY and CDR2 as SVGAGI (reference sequence).

This clonotype was counted ten times or more. This chain joins TRBV11-2 and TRBJ1-2; tentative D call: TRBD1 (5 bases). With 5 bases removed from V and 7 bases from J, the gap between germline ends came to 11 bases. Germline assignment: CDR1 SGHAT and CDR2 FQNNGV. The CDR3 is 12 residues long. Here the CDR3 DNA reads TGTGCCAGCAGCGCGGAGGGGTCTGGCTACACCTTC. Its protein product is CASSAEGSGYTF.

This clonotype has a handful of counts. One base away lies a much larger clone, so this may be a sequencing read error. J is TRBJ2-3 and V is TRBV12-3 or TRBV12-4, with TRBD2 identical over 10 bases. The CDR3 consists of 14 residues. CDR3 nucleotides: TGTGCCAGCAGCCAACTAGCGGGGACAGATGCGCAGTATTTT. Translation gives CASSQLAGTDAQYF.

Concerning this clonotype itself: A much larger clone lies one base from this, so it may be a read error. This sequence joins TRBV7-2 and TRBJ2-5; D might be TRBD1 (5 bases). Germline V CDR1 and CDR2: SGHTA, FQGNSA. This CDR3 comprises 14 residues. The CDR3, as DNA: TGTGCCAGCAGCAGGGGCCGGCTGCAAGAGACCCCGTACTTC. This codes for CASSRGRLQETPYF.

This rearrangement joins TRBV7-2 to TRBJ1-3; D is ambiguous. V lost 1 base, J lost 0 bases, and 13 bases lay in between. CDR1 SGHTA and CDR2 FQGNSA come from the germline V gene. The CDR3 sequence is 17 residues long. Written as DNA, the CDR3 is TGTGCCAGCAGCTTAGTTGGGAAGTCGAGCTCTGGAAACACCATATATTTT. Encoded protein: CASSLVGKSSSGNTIYF.

This clonotype was seen a single time. This may stem from a read error, because a much larger clone lies one nucleotide away. The chain uses TRBV12-3 or TRBV12-4 and TRBJ2-7; 11 nucleotides line up with TRBD2. J gave up 7 bases and V 4 bases, and 9 bases lay outside the gene matches. This CDR3 has 15 residues. CDR3 sequence reads: CASSSGLAGGEEQYF. CDR3 sequence (DNA): TGTGCCAGCAGTTCCGGGTTAGCGGGGGGGGAGGAGCAGTACTTC.

This clonotype was detected many times. The V call is TRBV12-3 or TRBV12-4, the J call TRBJ2-3, with D possibly being TRBD1 (6 bases). Deletions cut 4 bases from V and 2 bases from J, with 16 bases between. This CDR3 is built from 16 residues. CDR3 nucleotides: TGTGCCAGCAGTTCAGAGGGGACATTAGTCACAGATACGCAGTATTTT. Translation gives CASSSEGTLVTDTQYF.

This clonotype has a count of ten or more. The chain carries TRBV6-5 and TRBJ1-5, with D tentatively TRBD1 (6 bases). CDR3 length equals 14 residues. The V gene's germline CDR1 is MNHEY and CDR2 SVGAGI. Trimming cost V 6 bases and J 2 bases, with 11 bases left between them. In DNA, the CDR3 is TGTGCCAGCAGAGGAAGGACAGGCAATCAGCCCCAGCATTTT. Translation gives CASRGRTGNQPQHF.

The V gene is TRBV4-2, the J gene TRBJ2-5, with 10 bases fitting TRBD2. The J call could be wrong; TRBJ2-7 is a better fit for the DNA end. CDR1 is LGHNA and CDR2 is YNFKEQ in the germline V gene. This CDR3 has 16 residues. CDR3 protein: CASSQGLAGAPYEQYF. Here the CDR3 DNA reads TGTGCCAGCAGCCAAGGGCTAGCGGGGGCCCCCTACGAGCAGTACTTC.

V usage is TRBV13 and J usage is TRBJ2-7; the D gene could be TRBD1 or TRBD2 (6 bases each). CDR3 length: 15 amino acids. Trimming pared 2 bases from V and 5 bases from J, leaving 16 bases between. CDR1 is PRHDT and CDR2 is FYEKMQ in the germline V gene (reference sequence). In nucleotides, the CDR3 is TGTGCCAGCAGCTTATGGTCGGGGGCCGCGAACGAGCAGTACTTC. Translated, it gives CASSLWSGAANEQYF.

This clonotype was observed many times. V is TRBV7-2 and J is TRBJ2-1; 15 bases fit TRBD2. This CDR3 is 16 amino acids long. In germline, CDR1 is SGHTA, CDR2 FQGNSA. V lost 4 bases and J lost 7; bases outside the gene matches: 5. CDR3 loop: CASSSKGLAGGNEQFF. The CDR3 DNA reads TGTGCCAGCAGCTCGAAGGGACTAGCGGGGGGTAATGAGCAGTTCTTC.

J is TRBJ2-1 and V is TRBV7-2; 9 bases map to TRBD1. The CDR3 covers 13 residues. Looked up from germline, CDR1 is SGHTA and CDR2 is FQGNSA. The CDR3 nucleotides read TGTGTCGGCAGCCGGACAGGGGACAATGAGCAGTTCTTC. Its translation is CVGSRTGDNEQFF.

In its sample, this clonotype was seen many times. The chain combines TRBV10-3 with TRBJ1-4; TRBD1 agrees at 7 bases. Germline V gene sequence: CDR1 ENHRY, CDR2 SYGVKD. This CDR3 contains 16 residues. Losses at the gene ends were 9 bases for V and 4 bases for J; bases not matched to a gene: 14. This CDR3 is CAITEPPAGGNEKLFF. The CDR3 bases are TGTGCCATTACCGAGCCTCCCGCAGGGGGTAATGAAAAACTGTTTTTT.

This clonotype was counted at least ten times. The chain recombines TRBV7-9 with TRBJ2-7, with D perhaps TRBD1 (6 bases). This CDR3 spans 14 amino acids. The germline gives CDR1 SEHNR, CDR2 FQNEAQ (reference sequence). V gave up 6 bases and J gave up 4 bases, with 16 bases separating them. The CDR3 here is CASSHRQGRYEQYF. The CDR3 region has the DNA TGTGCCAGCAGTCACCGGCAGGGGCGGTACGAGCAGTACTTC.

This clonotype was detected many times. This sequence joins TRBV29-1 and TRBJ1-1, with a weak D call TRBD1 (5 bases). The CDR3 loop spans 12 amino acids. From germline, CDR1 is SQVTM and CDR2 ANQGSEA. The V gene lost 2 bases and the J gene lost 7 bases, with 11 bases spanning the gap. CDR3 sequence: CSVEPGFGEAFF. The DNA for the CDR3 is TGCAGCGTTGAACCAGGGTTTGGTGAAGCTTTCTTT.

As for this clonotype: A much more abundant neighbour one base away suggests this may be a read error. The chain is built from TRBV7-8 and TRBJ2-5; 7 nucleotides line up with TRBD1. CDR3 size: 14 residues. From germline, CDR1 is SGHVS and CDR2 FQNEAQ. DNA of the CDR3: TGTGCCAGCAGCGTAGACAGGGTCCAAGAGACCCTGTACTTC. This encodes CASSVDRVQETLYF.

This clonotype was detected ten times or more. The chain has TRBV11-2 and TRBJ2-1, with 14 positions matching TRBD2. The V segment lost 1 base and the J segment 7 bases; nucleotides outside the gene matches: 6. The CDR3 consists of 17 residues. Germline CDR1 SGHAT, CDR2 FQNNGV. The DNA for the CDR3 is TGTGCCAGCAGCTTAGGACTAGCGGGGGGGCCGGGTAATGAGCAGTTCTTC. Amino acids: CASSLGLAGGPGNEQFF.

This clonotype was counted ten times or more. J is TRBJ2-5 and V is TRBV21-1. TRBV21-1 is a known pseudogene. This CDR3 spans 12 amino acids. The CDR3 DNA sequence: TGTGCCAGCAGCCTAGAAAAGGAGACCCAGTACTTC. Translating gives CASSLEKETQYF.

This chain links TRBV12-3 or TRBV12-4 with TRBJ1-2; tentative D call: TRBD1 (6 bases). The V end lost 3 bases, the J end lost 8 bases, and 22 bases lay between the germline ends. This CDR3 region has 16 residues. DNA for the CDR3: TGTGCCAGCAGTTTCTTCGGGACATCCCGGGCGAGGGGCTACACCTTC. The encoded protein is CASSFFGTSRARGYTF.

The V call is TRBV28, the J call TRBJ2-3; 9 positions match TRBD1. Germline trimming cut 6 bases from V and 4 bases from J; bases unmatched to any gene: 14. The CDR3 sequence is 17 residues long. Germline V gene lookup returns CDR1 MDHEN and CDR2 SYDVKM. CDR3 nucleotides: TGTGCCAGCAGCGAGCGGGACAGGGCGCCCTGGGCAGATACGCAGTATTTT. This sequence encodes CASSERDRAPWADTQYF. The full variable domain, rest sourced from reference TRBV28 and TRBJ2-3, is DVKVTQSSRYLVKRTGEKVFLECVQDMDHENMFWYRQDPGLGLRLIYFSYDVKMKEKGDIPEGYSVSREKKERFSLILESASTNQTSMYLCASSERDRAPWADTQYFGPGTRLTVL.

This clonotype was counted ten times or more. The chain recombines TRBV6-6 with TRBJ2-7; 12 bases match TRBD2. With the DNA end fitting TRBJ2-5 better, the J assignment may be wrong. CDR3 size: 17 residues. CDR1 is MNHNY, CDR2 SVGAGI, per germline (reference sequence). The DNA of the CDR3 is TGTGCCAGCAGTTACCCTCTAGCGGGGGGGCAAGGAGAGACCCAGTACTTC. It specifies CASSYPLAGGQGETQYF.

This clonotype appeared a few times. It may be a read error: a sequence one base away is much more abundant. This chain uses TRBV12-3 or TRBV12-4 with TRBJ2-6; 9 nucleotides align to TRBD1. CDR3 length: 16 amino acids. The CDR3 spells CASTRGQGEGANVRTF. CDR3 sequence (DNA): TGTGCCAGCACCCGGGGACAGGGCGAAGGGGCCAACGTCCGGACTTTC.

A few counts support this clonotype. The chain couples TRBV19 to TRBJ2-7; 8 nucleotides agree with TRBD1. The CDR3 loop spans 15 amino acids. Germline CDR1 and CDR2: LNHDA and SQIVND (reference sequence). The V and J ends lost 3 bases and 5 bases, in that order; junction bases with no gene match: 9. The CDR3 spells CASSISGTGKNEQYF. For the CDR3, the DNA is TGTGCCAGTAGTATCTCCGGGACAGGTAAAAACGAGCAGTACTTC.

This clonotype was detected only a few times. V gene TRBV2 combines with J gene TRBJ2-2; a weak D match, TRBD1 (6 bases). V lost 1 base and J 3 bases, leaving 15 bases between the germline ends. Germline CDR1 reads SNHLY; CDR2 reads FYNNEI. This CDR3 comprises 17 residues. CDR3 residues: CASSEGWGRLDTGELFF. The DNA for the CDR3 is TGTGCCAGCAGTGAAGGGTGGGGGCGATTGGACACCGGGGAGCTGTTTTTT.

This clonotype was seen ten or more times. This chain uses TRBV6-2 or TRBV6-3 with TRBJ2-3; 10 nucleotides align to TRBD2. This CDR3 contains 16 residues. CDR1 and CDR2 (germline): MNHEY, SVGEGT. Germline trimming cut 6 bases from V and 2 bases from J; bases unmatched to any gene: 8. The CDR3 here is CASRRGLAEFTDTQYF. As DNA, the CDR3 is TGTGCCAGCAGGCGAGGACTAGCGGAGTTCACAGATACGCAGTATTTT.

The table lists this clonotype with a few counts. The V call is TRBV20-1, the J call TRBJ1-6; D call uncertain. Germline CDR1 is DFQATT and CDR2 is SNEGSKA (reference sequence). V lost 4 bases to trimming and J lost 7 bases, with 11 bases between them. The CDR3 length is 13 residues. This chain's CDR3 is CSAIIDPNSPLHF. CDR3 DNA: TGCAGTGCTATAATTGACCCGAATTCACCCCTCCACTTT.

This chain connects TRBV27 to TRBJ2-7; no firm D call. The V end lost 5 bases, the J end lost 2 bases, and 16 bases lay between the germline ends. The CDR3 is 15 amino acids. The germline V gene encodes CDR1 MNHEY and CDR2 SMNVEV (reference sequence). As DNA, the CDR3 is TGTGCCAGCAGTCCGCGACGCCTAGAAGCCTACGAGCAGTACTTC. This codes for CASSPRRLEAYEQYF.

The rearrangement uses TRBV12-3 or TRBV12-4 and TRBJ2-5; tentative D call: TRBD2 (5 bases). The ends were cut back, 5 bases at V and 3 bases at J, with 16 bases in the middle. The CDR3 runs 15 residues. The CDR3 DNA reads as TGTGCCAGCAGTCCGGACCAGGACGGGGAAGAGACCCAGTACTTC. This codes for CASSPDQDGEETQYF.